What follows are 21 T cell receptor beta chains derived from one specimen sequenced in a study of OX40 agonist ivuxolimab in advanced cancers. Some clones are missing from TCRdb's copy, which holds only in-frame ones; the method was immunoSEQ multiplex PCR. The table lists under 20,000 clones, over 70% of them singletons. Sequenced here: CD4+ or CD8+ T cells sorted from blood, sampled in a trial of the OX40 agonist ivuxolimab. These receptors were collected from an adult with an advanced solid tumor such as melanoma, head and neck, liver or kidney cancer.

The CDR3 DNA is TGTGCCAGCAGCTTGGAACAGGGGGCGGGTGGAAACACCATATATTTT. Translating gives CASSLEQGAGGNTIYF. V and J are TRBV5-6 and TRBJ1-3; 9 positions match TRBD1. The CDR3 consists of 16 residues. Germline V CDR1 and CDR2: SGHDT, YYEEEE. J was trimmed by 3 bases and V by 0 bases; bases with no gene match: 4.

The chain links TRBV6-5 to TRBJ2-5; tentatively, D is TRBD1 (6 bases). Trimming removed 2 bases at V and 5 bases at J, with 15 bases between. The CDR3 runs to 15 residues. CDR1 and CDR2 from the germline V gene are MNHEY and SVGAGI. CDR3 sequence reads: CASSYGQGILETQYF. CDR3 in DNA: TGTGCCAGCAGTTACGGGCAGGGGATATTGGAGACCCAGTACTTC.

This chain joins TRBV19 and TRBJ2-7; perhaps TRBD1 as D (6 bases). Germline CDR1 and CDR2: LNHDA and SQIVND (reference sequence). Trimming took off 0 bases at V and 3 bases at J, with 12 bases between the two ends. The CDR3 totals 15 residues. The DNA for the CDR3 is TGTGCCAGTAGTATAGAGGACAGTTCCTACTACGAGCAGTACTTC. This translates into CASSIEDSSYYEQYF.

This clone was seen just once. V is TRBV9 and J is TRBJ2-1; TRBD2 aligns across 9 bases. Germline V gene lookup returns CDR1 SGDLS and CDR2 YYNGEE. This CDR3 is built from 16 residues. V was clipped by 2 bases and J by 3 bases; unmatched bases: 6. The CDR3 spells CASSVGRGGLYNEQFF. The DNA for the CDR3 is TGTGCCAGCAGCGTTGGGCGGGGGGGCCTCTACAATGAGCAGTTCTTC.

Notes on this clone: This specimen includes other DNA sequences encoding the same CDR3. The chain combines TRBV5-4 with TRBJ2-7, with D possibly matching TRBD2 (6 bases). CDR1 SGHNT and CDR2 YYREEE come from the germline V gene (reference sequence). The CDR3 loop spans 15 amino acids. V shed 0 bases and J shed 3 bases, with 13 bases lying between them. The CDR3 DNA reads as TGTGCCAGCAGCTTGGGGAGGGGCCCGGGCTACGAGCAGTACTTC. It translates to CASSLGRGPGYEQYF.

The rearrangement uses TRBV18 and TRBJ2-1; D is perhaps TRBD1 (6 bases). V was cut by 2 bases and J by 1 base, with 12 bases left in between. The germline V gene encodes CDR1 KGHSH and CDR2 LQKENI. CDR3 length: 16 amino acids. The CDR3 spells CASSPAKGVSYNEQFF. The CDR3 DNA is TGTGCCAGCTCACCAGCCAAGGGGGTATCCTACAATGAGCAGTTCTTC.

By share, this clone ranks as large. V gene TRBV19 combines with J gene TRBJ2-7; 9 nucleotides match TRBD2. CDR3 length: 18 residues. Germline V gene sequence: CDR1 LNHDA, CDR2 SQIVND (reference sequence). Trimming cost V 5 bases and J 2 bases; bases outside gene matches: 16. CDR3 sequence: CASSAPPLAGVYPYEQYF. The CDR3, as DNA: TGTGCCAGTAGTGCCCCCCCCTTAGCGGGAGTCTACCCCTACGAGCAGTACTTC.

The chain couples TRBV6-1 to TRBJ1-1; 8 bases match TRBD1. The junction had 2 bases not matched to a gene; V was cut back by 7 bases and J by 4 bases. Germline V gene data show CDR1 as MNHNS and CDR2 as SASEGT. There are 12 residues in the CDR3. The CDR3 coding sequence is TGTGCCAGCAATACAGGGGGCACTGAAGCTTTCTTT. Its translation: CASNTGGTEAFF.

The V call is TRBV5-3, the J call TRBJ1-2, with 9 bases that match TRBD1. TRBV5-3 has ORF status, its function being uncertain. The CDR3 runs 16 residues. J was trimmed by 4 bases and V by 1 base; bases with no gene match: 8. The DNA for the CDR3 is TGTGCCAGAAGCTTGAAGAACAGGGGGCGCTGCTATGGCTACACCTTC. It is translated as CARSLKNRGRCYGYTF.

This clone ranks as medium-sized. The chain joins TRBV11-2 to TRBJ1-1, with TRBD1 as a possible D gene (6 bases). Germline-derived CDR1 and CDR2 are SGHAT and FQNNGV. Trimming removed 3 bases at V and 6 bases at J, with 11 bases between. This CDR3 has 13 residues. The CDR3 bases are TGTGCCAGCAGCTTTCCAGGGGTGGCTGAAGCTTTCTTT. It specifies CASSFPGVAEAFF. The variable domain in full, with the rest retrieved from reference TRBV11-2 and TRBJ1-1, is EAGVAQSPRYKIIEKRQSVAFWCNPISGHATLYWYQQILGQGPKLLIQFQNNGVVDDSQLPKDRFSAERLKGVDSTLKIQPAKLEDSAVYLCASSFPGVAEAFFGQGTRLTVV.

The chain carries TRBV16 and TRBJ1-5, with D unclear. The CDR3 length is 14 residues. V was shortened by 3 bases and J by 0 bases, with 6 bases between the two germline ends. Germline CDR1 and CDR2: KGHSY and FQNENV. The CDR3 sequence is CASSHGSSNQPQHF. The CDR3 coding sequence is TGTGCCAGCAGCCATGGCTCTAGCAATCAGCCCCAGCATTTT.

The V gene is TRBV6-5, the J gene TRBJ2-1; D possibly corresponds to TRBD2 (7 bases). CDR3 size: 14 residues. The V end lost 7 bases, the J end lost 3 bases, and 13 bases lay between the germline ends. Germline CDR1 and CDR2: MNHEY and SVGAGI. CDR3: CASMGGQHYNEQFF. DNA for the CDR3: TGTGCCAGCATGGGGGGGCAACACTACAATGAGCAGTTCTTC.

By share, this clone counts as medium-sized (0.01 to 0.1%). This chain uses TRBV4-1 with TRBJ1-1; D might be TRBD1 (5 bases). CDR3 size: 14 residues. In germline, CDR1 is MGHRA, CDR2 YSYEKL. Between the trimmed V and J ends, which lost 0 bases and 4 bases, there was a span of 9 bases. CDR3 sequence (DNA): TGCGCCAGCAGCCAAGAGGGAGGGGCCACTGAAGCTTTCTTT. Its protein product is CASSQEGGATEAFF.

By its share, this clone is medium-sized. The rearrangement links TRBV6-4 to TRBJ1-3, with D perhaps TRBD1 (5 bases). The CDR3 extends over 17 amino acids. Per germline, CDR1 MRHNA and CDR2 SNTAGT. The ends were cut back, 9 bases at V and 0 bases at J, with 21 bases in the middle. The CDR3 spells CARTGPPPELSGNTIYF. The CDR3 coding sequence is TGTGCCAGAACGGGGCCACCACCCGAACTCTCTGGAAACACCATATATTTT.

The V and J genes are TRBV10-3 and TRBJ2-7, with D possibly being TRBD1 (5 bases). Germline-derived CDR1 and CDR2 are ENHRY and SYGVKD. Trimming pared 7 bases from V and 2 bases from J, leaving 15 bases between. The CDR3 contains 14 residues. The CDR3 is CAITKEGAPYEQYF. The CDR3 nucleotides read TGTGCCATCACCAAAGAAGGGGCCCCCTACGAGCAGTACTTC.

The J gene is TRBJ2-1, the V gene TRBV29-1; 9 positions match TRBD2. The CDR3 is 16 amino acids. J was trimmed by 9 bases and V by 0 bases; bases with no gene match: 12. Germline V gives CDR1 SQVTM, CDR2 ANQGSEA. CDR3 amino acids: CSVEELGGGRVGEQFF. DNA for the CDR3: TGCAGCGTTGAAGAACTCGGAGGCGGGAGGGTAGGTGAGCAGTTCTTC.

The CDR3: CASSGGTGWADTQYF. The CDR3 DNA is TGTGCCAGCAGCGGGGGGACAGGGTGGGCAGATACGCAGTATTTT. The V call is TRBV9, the J call TRBJ2-3; 9 nucleotides agree with TRBD1. CDR3 length equals 15 residues. Germline V gene sequence: CDR1 SGDLS, CDR2 YYNGEE. V trimming: 3 bases; J trimming: 4 bases; junction bases outside the gene matches: 6.

By share of the sample, this clone is medium-sized. The rearrangement links TRBV7-7 to TRBJ2-1; the D call may be TRBD1 or TRBD2 (7 bases each). From germline, CDR1 is SSHAT and CDR2 FNYEAQ (reference sequence). Trimming took 5 bases from V and 4 from J, leaving 12 bases between them. This CDR3 is 14 amino acids long. DNA of the CDR3: TGTGCCAGCAGCGCAGGGGGAGGGTACAATGAGCAGTTCTTC. Encoded protein: CASSAGGGYNEQFF.

The rearrangement links TRBV4-3 to TRBJ2-7, with unresolved D. The CDR3 contains 15 residues. The V and J ends lost 4 bases and 3 bases respectively, with 16 bases between them. Germline lookup yields CDR1 LGHNA and CDR2 YSLEER. The CDR3 sequence: CASSPSFGANYEQYF. CDR3 DNA sequence: TGCGCCAGCAGCCCGTCTTTTGGTGCTAACTACGAGCAGTACTTC.

This clone was picked up one time. The V gene is TRBV4-3, the J gene TRBJ2-7; 9 bases align to TRBD1. Losses at the gene ends were 0 bases for V and 2 bases for J; bases not matched to a gene: 2. In germline, CDR1 is LGHNA, CDR2 YSLEER. This CDR3 contains 15 residues. CDR3 sequence reads: CASSQEGQGPYEQYF. DNA of the CDR3: TGCGCCAGCAGCCAAGAAGGACAGGGGCCCTACGAGCAGTACTTC.

This rearrangement joins TRBV29-1 to TRBJ1-6; D is undetermined. Per germline, CDR1 SQVTM and CDR2 ANQGSEA. V lost 4 bases and J lost 4, with 5 bases in between. The CDR3 sequence is 12 residues long. The CDR3 loop is CSVGEYNSPLHF. The DNA of the CDR3 is TGCAGCGTTGGGGAATATAATTCACCCCTCCACTTT.